One sample yielded the 5 T cell receptor beta chains listed below, sequenced in a study of vaccination effects on CD4 cells after COVID-19. Sequencing used immunoSEQ multiplex PCR; TCRdb keeps in-frame clones, though not all of them. The sample has 11,000 to 15,000 clones; around 78% are singletons. No antigen has been assigned to these receptors. With the ViraFEST assay, the study expanded antigen-specific CD4+ T cells using viral peptide pools, then sequenced them. Between days 9 and 10 of culture, CD4+ T cells were separated out. A PCR test confirmed that the person had SARS-CoV-2 infection between March and December 2020. Each participant was administered two doses of either the BNT162b2 or the mRNA-1273 vaccine. The sequencing here drew on CD4+ T cells from PBMCs cultured with HCoV-NL63 spike peptides, taken after COVID-19 vaccination. The source of these receptors is a human donor who had a prior SARS-CoV-2 infection.

This clone was seen once. The V and J genes are TRBV11-3 and TRBJ2-1; possible D gene TRBD2, 6 bases. Germline-derived CDR1 and CDR2 are SGHNT and YENEEA. This CDR3 has 15 residues. V was pared by 6 bases and J by 0 bases, with 12 bases between. CDR3 protein: CASSGGPGSYNEQFF. The CDR3 nucleotides read TGTGCCAGCAGTGGAGGGCCGGGCTCCTACAATGAGCAGTTCTTC.

The chain carries TRBV19 and TRBJ2-3; D gene ambiguous. The length of the CDR3 is 15 residues. Trimming left V 8 bases short and J 0 bases short, with 15 bases between. Germline CDR1 LNHDA, CDR2 SQIVND (reference sequence). CDR3 amino acids: CASGTGRTSTDTQYF. The CDR3 DNA reads as TGTGCCAGTGGAACGGGTCGAACTAGCACAGATACGCAGTATTTT.

This clone was found once. V usage is TRBV7-2 and J usage is TRBJ1-6; D gene unclear. The length of the CDR3 is 13 residues. Germline-derived CDR1 and CDR2 are SGHTA and FQGNSA. Trimming shortened V by 7 bases and J by 9 bases, and 13 bases separated the two germline ends. This chain's CDR3 is CASTPTPVSPLHF. The DNA for the CDR3 is TGTGCCAGCACCCCCACCCCCGTTTCACCCCTCCACTTT.

The chain uses TRBV11-2 and TRBJ2-2; 8 nucleotides line up with TRBD1. This CDR3 has 19 amino acids. The V segment lost 5 bases and the J segment 2 bases; nucleotides outside the gene matches: 16. Germline CDR1 and CDR2: SGHAT and FQNNGV. Written as DNA, the CDR3 is TGTGCCAGCAGCCGGACGCCACCATGGACAGGGTATAACACCGGGGAGCTGTTTTTT. Translated: CASSRTPPWTGYNTGELFF. The entire variable domain, with the rest obtained from reference TRBV11-2 and TRBJ2-2, is as follows: EAGVAQSPRYKIIEKRQSVAFWCNPISGHATLYWYQQILGQGPKLLIQFQNNGVVDDSQLPKDRFSAERLKGVDSTLKIQPAKLEDSAVYLCASSRTPPWTGYNTGELFFGEGSRLTVL.

The chain has TRBV27 and TRBJ2-1; 8 bases line up with TRBD2. The CDR3 is 15 residues long. Germline-derived CDR1 and CDR2 are MNHEY and SMNVEV (reference sequence). V lost 5 bases and J lost 2; bases outside the gene matches: 5. The CDR3 nucleotides read TGTGCCAGCAGTAACCGGGGGGGTCCCTACAATGAGCAGTTCTTC. It codes for CASSNRGGPYNEQFF.